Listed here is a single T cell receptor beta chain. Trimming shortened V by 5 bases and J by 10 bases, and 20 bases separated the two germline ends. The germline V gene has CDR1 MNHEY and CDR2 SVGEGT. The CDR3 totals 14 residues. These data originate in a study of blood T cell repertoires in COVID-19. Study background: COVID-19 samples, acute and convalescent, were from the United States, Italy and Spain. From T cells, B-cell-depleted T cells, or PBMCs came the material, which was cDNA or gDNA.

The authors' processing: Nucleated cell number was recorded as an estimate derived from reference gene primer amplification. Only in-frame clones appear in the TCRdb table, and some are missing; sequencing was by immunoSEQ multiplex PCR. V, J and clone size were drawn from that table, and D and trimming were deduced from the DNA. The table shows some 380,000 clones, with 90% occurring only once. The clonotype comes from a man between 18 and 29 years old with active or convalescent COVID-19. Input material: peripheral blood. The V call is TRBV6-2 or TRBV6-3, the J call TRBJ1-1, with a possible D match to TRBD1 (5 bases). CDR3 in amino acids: CASSRTRETVTAFF. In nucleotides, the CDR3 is TGTGCCAGCAGTCGAACCAGAGAGACAGTGACAGCTTTCTTT.